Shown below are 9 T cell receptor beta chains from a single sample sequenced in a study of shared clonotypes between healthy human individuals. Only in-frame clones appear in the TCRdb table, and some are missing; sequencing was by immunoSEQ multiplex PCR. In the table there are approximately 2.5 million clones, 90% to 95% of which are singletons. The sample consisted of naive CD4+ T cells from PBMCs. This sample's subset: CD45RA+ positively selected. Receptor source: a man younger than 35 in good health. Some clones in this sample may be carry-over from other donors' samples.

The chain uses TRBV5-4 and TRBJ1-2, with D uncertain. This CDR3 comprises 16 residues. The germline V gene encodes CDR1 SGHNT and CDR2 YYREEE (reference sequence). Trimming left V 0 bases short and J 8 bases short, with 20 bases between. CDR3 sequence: CASSLAGKQEAGGYTF. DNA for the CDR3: TGTGCCAGCAGCTTGGCGGGGAAACAAGAGGCGGGGGGCTACACCTTC.

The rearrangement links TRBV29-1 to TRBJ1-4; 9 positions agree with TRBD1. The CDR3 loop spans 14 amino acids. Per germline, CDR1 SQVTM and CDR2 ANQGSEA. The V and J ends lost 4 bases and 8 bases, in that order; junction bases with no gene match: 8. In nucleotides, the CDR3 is TGCAGCGTTGCAGGACAGGGGCTCGGGGAAAAACTGTTTTTT. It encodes CSVAGQGLGEKLFF.

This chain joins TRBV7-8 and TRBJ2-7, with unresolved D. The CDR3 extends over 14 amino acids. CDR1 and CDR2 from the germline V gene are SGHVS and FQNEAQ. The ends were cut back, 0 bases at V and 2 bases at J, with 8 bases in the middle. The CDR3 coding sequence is TGTGCCAGCAGCTTAGCCGACTCGGCCTACGAGCAGTACTTC. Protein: CASSLADSAYEQYF.

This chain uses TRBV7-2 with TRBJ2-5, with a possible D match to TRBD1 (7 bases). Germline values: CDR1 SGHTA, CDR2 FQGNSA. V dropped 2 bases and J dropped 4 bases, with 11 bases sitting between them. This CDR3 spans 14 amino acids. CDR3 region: CASSLRGRGETQYF. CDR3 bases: TGTGCCAGCAGCTTAAGGGGGCGGGGAGAGACCCAGTACTTC.

Here the CDR3 reads CASSRQSPGELFF. CDR3 nucleotide sequence: TGTGCCAGCAGTCGTCAGTCGCCCGGGGAGCTGTTTTTT. V is TRBV2 and J is TRBJ2-2, with D unresolved. The CDR3 sequence is 13 residues long. The germline V gene has CDR1 SNHLY and CDR2 FYNNEI. V shed 5 bases and J shed 6 bases, with 10 bases lying between them. Complete variable domain (other parts from reference TRBV2 and TRBJ2-2): EPEVTQTPSHQVTQMGQEVILRCVPISNHLYFYWYRQILGQKVEFLVSFYNNEISEKSEIFDDQFSVERPDGSNFTLKIRSTKLEDSAMYFCASSRQSPGELFFGEGSRLTVL.

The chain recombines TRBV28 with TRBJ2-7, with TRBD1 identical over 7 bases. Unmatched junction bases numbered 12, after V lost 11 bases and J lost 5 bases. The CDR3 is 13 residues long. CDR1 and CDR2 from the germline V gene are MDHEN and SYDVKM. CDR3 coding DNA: TGTGCCTCACAGGGGCCTGTGGTCCACGAGCAGTACTTC. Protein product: CASQGPVVHEQYF.

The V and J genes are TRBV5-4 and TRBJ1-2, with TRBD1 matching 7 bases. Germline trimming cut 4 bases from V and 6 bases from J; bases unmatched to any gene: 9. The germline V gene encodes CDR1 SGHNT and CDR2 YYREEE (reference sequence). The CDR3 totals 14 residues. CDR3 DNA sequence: TGTGCCAGCAGCCTTGAGAAGGGGGCGAATGGCTACACCTTC. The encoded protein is CASSLEKGANGYTF.

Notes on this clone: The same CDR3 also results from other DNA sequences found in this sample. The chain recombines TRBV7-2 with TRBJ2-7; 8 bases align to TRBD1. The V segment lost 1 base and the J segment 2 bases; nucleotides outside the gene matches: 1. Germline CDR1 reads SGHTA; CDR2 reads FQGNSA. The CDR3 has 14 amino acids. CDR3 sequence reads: CASSLVQGAYEQYF. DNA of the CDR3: TGTGCCAGCAGCTTAGTACAGGGGGCCTACGAGCAGTACTTC.

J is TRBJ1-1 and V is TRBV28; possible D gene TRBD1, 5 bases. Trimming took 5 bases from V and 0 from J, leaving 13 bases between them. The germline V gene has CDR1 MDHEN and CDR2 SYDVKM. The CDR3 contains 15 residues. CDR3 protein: CASSEPRGVNTEAFF. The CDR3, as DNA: TGTGCCAGCAGTGAACCTCGGGGGGTGAACACTGAAGCTTTCTTT.